Here is one TCR beta chain with its context. The data derive from a study of blood T cell repertoires in COVID-19. Study background: Specimens from acute and convalescent COVID-19 originated in the United States, Italy and Spain.

The authors' processing: Researchers report that nucleated cell counts were estimated from reference gene primer amplification. TCRdb's table, derived via immunoSEQ multiplex PCR, lists solely in-frame clones and lacks some. D and trimming were read from the DNA, whereas the V and J calls and clone size are those reported in that table. The sample consists of more than 120,000 clones, over 75% of them appearing once. V was clipped by 7 bases and J by 4 bases; unmatched bases: 6. The CDR3 is 13 residues long. The V gene's germline CDR1 is SGHVS and CDR2 FQNEAQ. The cohort comprised adults aged 18 to 89 years residing in 20 to 30 US areas. Membership in each cohort depended on participant-reported clinical history.

Sample: PBMCs or T cells enriched from blood (not recorded which). The sequence came from a man aged 45 to 65 in a cohort exposed to, infected with or recovered from COVID-19 (not recorded which). The chain has TRBV7-8 and TRBJ2-5; 7 positions match TRBD2. The CDR3 loop is CASMKLALETQYF. DNA of the CDR3: TGTGCCAGCATGAAACTAGCGCTAGAGACCCAGTACTTC. The full variable domain, its missing parts supplied by reference TRBV7-8 and TRBJ2-5, is GAGVSQSPRYKVAKRGQDVALRCDPISGHVSLFWYQQALGQGPEFLTYFQNEAQLDKSGLPSDRFFAERPEGSVSTLKIQRTQQEDSAVYLCASMKLALETQYFGPGTRLLVL.